This record concerns one T cell receptor beta chain sequence. This sample is drawn from a study of blood T cell repertoires in COVID-19. Turning to the study itself: The analysed material was cDNA or gDNA that came from T cells, B-cell-depleted T cells, or PBMCs.

This CDR3 has 15 amino acids. The V segment lost 3 bases and the J segment 8 bases; nucleotides outside the gene matches: 9. CDR1 and CDR2 from the germline V gene are MNHNS and SASEGT. Under the authors' procedure: The assay estimated nucleated cells by amplifying reference gene primers. Method: immunoSEQ multiplex PCR; TCRdb's copy keeps in-frame clones and lacks some. That table supplies the V and J calls and clone size; D and trimming were determined from the DNA. The table includes 250,000 or so clones, approximately 86% detected once. The V gene is TRBV6-1, the J gene TRBJ2-3; TRBD2 agrees at 9 bases. The specimen sequenced was peripheral blood. The clonotype originates from a man aged 35 to 55 with active or convalescent COVID-19. CDR3 in DNA: TGTGCCAGCAGTGACGTTAGCGGGGGTACTGTTACGCAGTATTTT. Amino acid sequence: CASSDVSGGTVTQYF.